This paragraph covers one T cell receptor (beta chain) sequence. Its antigen is not identified. Germline assignment: CDR1 MNHEY and CDR2 SVGAGI. The CDR3 consists of 12 residues. The V gene end was trimmed by 7 bases and the J gene end by 8 bases; junction bases not matched to a gene: 7. This sample is part of a study of T cell responses to AZD1222 COVID-19 vaccine. Study-level information: Doses given second, at about 4 or about 12 weeks, were pooled. Study-wide findings and caveats: Repertoire samples came only from after the peak T cell response. Regions 160-218 and 743-854 dominated among vaccine-associated CD4 TCRs spanning spike. With two AZD1222 doses given, Spike-specific TCR breadth and depth both rose.

Using immunoSEQ multiplex PCR, the repertoire was profiled, and TCRdb retains in-frame clones only, with some absent. The sample has about 140,000 clones; over 90% are singletons. The rearrangement links TRBV6-5 to TRBJ1-2, with 7 bases lining up with TRBD1. This sample comprised peripheral blood, obtained on day 0 of AZD1222 vaccination. The sequence was collected from an adult in good health. The CDR3 nucleotides are TGTGCCAGCATCGCCCAGGGGGGGGGCTACACCTTC. Residues: CASIAQGGGYTF.